A single sample gave rise to the 23 T cell receptor beta chains below, sequenced in a study of T cells in Graves' hyperthyroidism and ophthalmopathy. Using RNA transcripts as the source, TCR beta CDR3 regions were amplified. With the HTBI primer set, the TCR CDR3 went through a first round of RT-PCR. TCRdb redid the calling of the multiplex PCR reads with MiXCR, one entry per CDR3 protein. Of about 740,000 distinct CDR3 sequences listed, roughly 15% are singletons. Sequenced input: blood. Receptors were obtained from a woman between 18 and 29 years old with Graves' hyperthyroidism.

The chain has TRBV19 and TRBJ2-2; the match to TRBD2 covers 7 bases. The CDR3 is 21 residues long. The germline CDR1 and CDR2 sequences are LNHDA and SQIVND (reference sequence). Trimming removed 0 bases from V and 0 bases from J; junction bases left unmatched: 16. The chain's CDR3 is CASSIDRLKGRAHPNTGELFF. CDR3 bases: TGTGCCAGTAGTATAGATCGGCTTAAGGGGAGGGCCCACCCGAACACCGGGGAGCTGTTTTTT.

V gene TRBV10-2 combines with J gene TRBJ2-1; possible D gene TRBD1, 5 bases. Germline V gene lookup returns CDR1 WSHSY and CDR2 SAAADI. This CDR3 contains 14 residues. Trimming removed 3 bases from V and 2 bases from J, with 8 bases in between. The chain's CDR3 is CASSELDTYNEQFF. The CDR3 DNA reads as TGCGCCAGCAGTGAATTGGACACCTACAATGAGCAGTTCTTC.

Many counts were recorded for this clonotype. The chain carries TRBV11-3 and TRBJ2-3, with 10 bases that match TRBD2. Per the germline V gene, CDR1 is SGHNT and CDR2 is YENEEA. This CDR3 region has 18 residues. Trimming cost V 4 bases and J 5 bases; bases outside gene matches: 15. Here the CDR3 reads CASSSTALAGAAGDTQYF. DNA for the CDR3: TGTGCCAGCAGCTCGACCGCCCTAGCGGGGGCGGCGGGAGATACGCAGTATTTT.

This clonotype was counted many times. The chain has TRBV30 and TRBJ2-3; D is undetermined. Germline loops: CDR1 GTSNPN, CDR2 SVGIG (reference sequence). V lost 0 bases and J 8 bases, leaving 6 bases between the germline ends. The CDR3 totals 11 residues. CDR3: CAWSVRGTQYF. As DNA, the CDR3 is TGTGCCTGGAGTGTACGTGGTACGCAGTATTTT.

This clonotype was recorded many times. The DNA for the CDR3 is TGTGCCTGGAGTTCAGGTCCCCGGCGATACGAGCAGTACTTC. Its translation is CAWSSGPRRYEQYF. The rearrangement joins TRBV30 to TRBJ2-7; D is unresolved. V dropped 2 bases and J dropped 4 bases, with 15 bases sitting between them. This CDR3 comprises 14 residues. Looked up from germline, CDR1 is GTSNPN and CDR2 is SVGIG (reference sequence).

The sample holds a few counts of this clonotype. The chain links TRBV7-9 to TRBJ1-4; D gene ambiguous. CDR3 size: 15 residues. The ends were cut back, 5 bases at V and 3 bases at J, with 13 bases in the middle. Germline-derived CDR1 and CDR2 are SEHNR and FQNEAQ (reference sequence). CDR3 nucleotides: TGTGCCAGCAGCCCGCCGGGAAGGTCTAATGAAAAACTGTTTTTT. This encodes CASSPPGRSNEKLFF.

The V and J genes are TRBV4-1 and TRBJ1-2; D is possibly TRBD1 (5 bases). Trimming shortened V by 4 bases and J by 5 bases, and 20 bases separated the two germline ends. Germline V gene lookup returns CDR1 MGHRA and CDR2 YSYEKL. There are 16 residues in the CDR3. CDR3 sequence reads: CASSPQFGGDPYGYTF. As DNA, the CDR3 is TGCGCCAGCAGCCCCCAATTTGGGGGAGACCCATATGGCTACACCTTC.

Comments on this clonotype: The junction differs from germline at one of its ends, possibly a read error. The chain has TRBV13 and TRBJ2-1, with D perhaps TRBD2 (6 bases). The CDR3 loop spans 15 amino acids. Per the germline V gene, CDR1 is PRHDT and CDR2 is FYEKMQ (reference sequence). CDR3 amino acids: CASSPPGIAVNEQLF. For the CDR3, the DNA is TGTGCCAGCAGCCCCCCGGGGATAGCGGTTAATGAGCAGCTCTTC.

V and J are TRBV19 and TRBJ1-4; D not resolved. This CDR3 comprises 14 residues. In germline, CDR1 is LNHDA, CDR2 SQIVND (reference sequence). V was clipped by 1 base and J by 0 bases, with 3 bases between them. Here the CDR3 reads CASSIGATNEKLFF. Here the CDR3 DNA reads TGTGCCAGTAGTATAGGAGCAACTAATGAAAAACTGTTTTTT.

The rearrangement uses TRBV7-9 and TRBJ1-4; D is unclear. V lost 1 base to trimming and J lost 0 bases, with 6 bases between them. The CDR3 is made up of 15 amino acids. Germline CDR1 reads SEHNR; CDR2 reads FQNEAQ (reference sequence). The CDR3 is CASSLGAATNEKLFF. DNA of the CDR3: TGTGCCAGCAGCTTAGGGGCCGCAACTAATGAAAAACTGTTTTTT.

V is TRBV7-9 and J is TRBJ1-6; D is perhaps TRBD1 (6 bases). Germline assignment: CDR1 SEHNR and CDR2 FQNEAQ (reference sequence). The CDR3 is made up of 14 amino acids. V was shortened by 0 bases and J by 10 bases, with 10 bases between the two germline ends. CDR3 bases: TGTGCCAGCAGCTTAGCACAGGGCGGCTCACCCCTCCACTTT. The encoded protein is CASSLAQGGSPLHF. The full variable domain, its missing parts supplied by reference TRBV7-9 and TRBJ1-6, is DTGVSQNPRHKITKRGQNVTFRCDPISEHNRLYWYRQTLGQGPEFLTYFQNEAQLEKSRLLSDRFSAERPKGSFSTLEIQRTEQGDSAMYLCASSLAQGGSPLHFGNGTRLTVT.

This sequence joins TRBV7-9 and TRBJ1-4; TRBD1 agrees at 7 bases. The CDR3 consists of 14 residues. The junction had 9 bases not matched to a gene; V was cut back by 4 bases and J by 10 bases. Germline loops: CDR1 SEHNR, CDR2 FQNEAQ (reference sequence). CDR3 region: CASSSDTGVGKLFF. CDR3 coding DNA: TGTGCCAGCAGCTCGGACACAGGGGTCGGAAAACTGTTTTTT.

This clonotype was recorded many times. The rearrangement uses TRBV28 and TRBJ1-5; 11 nucleotides align to TRBD1. The CDR3 has 16 amino acids. V shed 6 bases, J shed 6 bases, and the junction held 10 bases outside the gene matches. The germline CDR1 and CDR2 sequences are MDHEN and SYDVKM. The CDR3 region has the DNA TGTGCCAGCAGGAACACTCCAGGGACAGGGGGTCAGCCCCAGCATTTT. Protein sequence: CASRNTPGTGGQPQHF.

A remark on this clonotype: A read error is possible here, since a much larger clone lies one base away. This sequence joins TRBV6-2 or TRBV6-3 and TRBJ2-1; D remains ambiguous. Germline V gene sequence: CDR1 MNHEY, CDR2 SVGEGT. The CDR3 has 14 residues. The CDR3 here is CANSMGYSYNEQFF. The CDR3 region has the DNA TGTGCCAACAGTATGGGGTACTCCTACAATGAGCAGTTCTTC.

This clonotype was observed at least ten times. V gene TRBV28 combines with J gene TRBJ1-5, with D uncertain. The germline V and J ends were trimmed by 5 bases and 7 bases, with 12 bases remaining between them. The CDR3 is 13 residues long. Germline V gene data show CDR1 as MDHEN and CDR2 as SYDVKM. This CDR3 is CASSRGPGQPQHF. As DNA, the CDR3 is TGTGCCAGCAGTAGAGGTCCGGGGCAGCCCCAGCATTTT.

This clonotype appeared many times. The chain employs TRBV18 and TRBJ2-1; tentatively, D is TRBD2 (6 bases). The CDR3 consists of 14 residues. Trimming removed 1 base at V and 6 bases at J, with 10 bases between. The germline V gene has CDR1 KGHSH and CDR2 LQKENI. This chain's CDR3 is CASSPLQGGNEQFF. The CDR3 DNA is TGTGCCAGCTCACCACTTCAGGGAGGCAATGAGCAGTTCTTC.

This clonotype was found a few times. The genes are TRBV27 and TRBJ2-7, with D possibly matching TRBD1 (6 bases). The CDR3 is made up of 14 amino acids. Germline V gene lookup returns CDR1 MNHEY and CDR2 SMNVEV (reference sequence). V lost 10 bases and J 7 bases, leaving 23 bases between the germline ends. The CDR3 loop is CATGDWGPRGEQYF. The DNA for the CDR3 is TGTGCCACAGGCGACTGGGGCCCGAGGGGGGAGCAGTACTTC.

Many counts were recorded for this clonotype. The chain uses TRBV6-2 or TRBV6-3 and TRBJ1-1; D is undetermined. This CDR3 is built from 14 residues. Trimming stripped 6 bases from V and 1 base from J, with 12 bases between. Germline CDR1 and CDR2: MNHEY and SVGEGT. The CDR3 DNA reads as TGTGCCAGCAGCCCTATTCTTAAGAACACTGAAGCTTTCTTT. Amino acids: CASSPILKNTEAFF.

The sample holds many counts of this clonotype. V and J are TRBV3-1 and TRBJ1-5; TRBD1 might be the D (5 bases). The V and J ends lost 3 bases and 8 bases respectively, with 8 bases between them. This CDR3 comprises 12 residues. Germline V gene data show CDR1 as LGHDT and CDR2 as YNNKEL (reference sequence). CDR3 nucleotides: TGTGCCAGCAGCCAGGGGGGGAAGCCCCAGCATTTT. Translating it yields CASSQGGKPQHF.

This clonotype has at least ten counts. This chain uses TRBV6-2 or TRBV6-3 with TRBJ2-1; TRBD2 matches at 11 bases. Germline-derived CDR1 and CDR2 are MNHEY and SVGEGT. The CDR3 length is 16 residues. V trimming: 1 base; J trimming: 4 bases; junction bases outside the gene matches: 3. The CDR3 sequence: CASSYYGTSGYNEQFF. The CDR3 region has the DNA TGTGCCAGCAGTTACTACGGGACTAGCGGTTACAATGAGCAGTTCTTC.

The chain links TRBV29-1 to TRBJ2-1; TRBD1 matches at 10 bases. This CDR3 contains 15 residues. Trimming took 5 bases from V and 0 from J; bases not matched to a gene: 4. Germline V gives CDR1 SQVTM, CDR2 ANQGSEA. CDR3 sequence: CSVRRTGGSYNEQFF. DNA of the CDR3: TGCAGCGTTAGGAGGACAGGGGGCTCCTACAATGAGCAGTTCTTC.

This clonotype was observed a handful of times. The chain carries TRBV6-2 or TRBV6-3 and TRBJ2-2; 8 nucleotides agree with TRBD2. Trimming took 2 bases from V and 7 from J; bases not matched to a gene: 3. This CDR3 has 14 amino acids. Per germline, CDR1 MNHEY and CDR2 SVGEGT. In nucleotides, the CDR3 is TGTGCCAGCAGTTACAGGACTAGCAGCGGGGAGCTGTTTTTT. Translating it yields CASSYRTSSGELFF.

This clonotype was observed a few times. The V gene is TRBV4-1, the J gene TRBJ2-1, with TRBD1 matching over 7 bases. V dropped 3 bases and J dropped 5; count of bases not matched to a gene: 10. CDR1 is MGHRA and CDR2 is YSYEKL in the germline V gene. The CDR3 runs to 16 residues. This CDR3 reads CASSHPARDRDNEQFF. The CDR3, as DNA: TGCGCCAGCAGCCATCCTGCTCGTGACAGGGACAATGAGCAGTTCTTC.